This record concerns one T cell receptor beta chain sequence. Authors' data handling: Reference gene primer amplification yielded estimated nucleated cell counts. Some clones are missing from TCRdb's copy, which holds only in-frame ones; the method was immunoSEQ multiplex PCR. V and J calls and clone size are as listed in that table; D and trimming were resolved from the DNA. The data hold about 150,000 clones, with around 86% observed a single time. V shed 5 bases and J 5 bases; nucleotides not matched to a gene: 13. Germline V gene sequence: CDR1 MDHEN, CDR2 SYDVKM. The CDR3 runs to 16 residues. These data originate in a study of blood T cell repertoires in COVID-19. Study as a whole: The cDNA or gDNA used as material had been derived from T cells, B-cell-depleted T cells, or PBMCs.

The receptor's source is a man older than 75 with acute or convalescent COVID-19. Material for sequencing was peripheral blood. The rearrangement joins TRBV28 to TRBJ2-7, with 9 bases that match TRBD1. CDR3 protein: CASSPAGGDRANEQYF. For the CDR3, the DNA is TGTGCCAGCAGTCCGGCCGGCGGGGACAGGGCAAACGAGCAGTACTTC.